The 30 T cell receptor beta chains below all came from one sample that was sequenced in a study of blood T cell repertoires in COVID-19. Clones were sequenced by immunoSEQ multiplex PCR, and TCRdb holds only the in-frame ones, with some missing. Among over 150,000 clones listed, about 83% were seen once. The sequenced sample consisted of peripheral blood. The origin of the receptors is a woman between 55 and 75 years old with COVID-19, enrolled during active disease.

The CDR3 sequence: CASSLDRDLFF. CDR3 DNA sequence: TGTGCCAGCAGTTTGGACCGGGATTTGTTCTTC. The chain is built from TRBV28 and TRBJ2-1, with D possibly TRBD2 on 5 matching bases. Germline lookup yields CDR1 MDHEN and CDR2 SYDVKM. Trimming took 3 bases from V and 15 from J, leaving 12 bases between them. The CDR3 sequence is 11 residues long.

The chain uses TRBV9 and TRBJ1-2; D unresolved. Germline lookup yields CDR1 SGDLS and CDR2 YYNGEE. CDR3 length equals 15 residues. The ends were cut back, 4 bases at V and 2 bases at J, with 15 bases in the middle. This CDR3 reads CASSPSGSSNYGYTF. The CDR3 DNA reads as TGTGCCAGCAGCCCCTCCGGGTCCTCAAACTATGGCTACACCTTC. Full variable domain (missing parts from reference TRBV9 and TRBJ1-2): DSGVTQTPKHLITATGQRVTLRCSPRSGDLSVYWYQQSLDQGLQFLIQYYNGEERAKGNILERFSAQQFPDLHSELNLSSLELGDSALYFCASSPSGSSNYGYTFGSGTRLTVV.

The CDR3, as DNA: TGTGCCAGCAGCCGCACCACAGGGGGCGGCTATGGCTACACCTTC. Residues: CASSRTTGGGYGYTF. The chain has TRBV27 and TRBJ1-2, with TRBD1 matching 9 bases. The CDR3 loop spans 15 amino acids. CDR1 is MNHEY, CDR2 SMNVEV, per germline (reference sequence). V dropped 6 bases and J dropped 4; count of bases not matched to a gene: 9.

This clone was detected once. This rearrangement joins TRBV14 to TRBJ2-7; the D gene is possibly TRBD1 (5 bases). CDR3 length: 14 amino acids. V was cut by 0 bases and J by 2 bases, with 8 bases left in between. CDR1 SGHDN and CDR2 FVKESK come from the germline V gene. The CDR3 DNA reads TGTGCCAGCAGCCAAGAATGGGGCGCCTACGAGCAGTACTTC. Its translation: CASSQEWGAYEQYF.

The rearrangement uses TRBV5-1 and TRBJ2-1; TRBD1 matches at 8 bases. The CDR3 spans 15 residues. The germline V gene has CDR1 SGHRS and CDR2 YFSETQ. After removal of 2 bases from V and 2 bases from J, the junction contained 3 bases not matched to a gene. The CDR3 nucleotides are TGCGCCAGCAGCTTTGGGGACAGGACCTACAATGAGCAGTTCTTC. Amino acid sequence: CASSFGDRTYNEQFF.

This clone came up a few times. J is TRBJ2-2 and V is TRBV7-3, with 7 bases matching TRBD1. The CDR3 spans 16 residues. J was trimmed by 5 bases and V by 8 bases; bases with no gene match: 14. The germline gives CDR1 SGHTA, CDR2 FQGTGA. The CDR3 sequence: CASGGLGQLGTGELFF. CDR3 bases: TGTGCCAGCGGCGGGCTGGGACAGCTAGGGACCGGGGAGCTGTTTTTT.

The chain uses TRBV7-9 and TRBJ1-1; D possibly corresponds to TRBD1 (5 bases). V lost 2 bases and J lost 1, with 11 bases in between. The germline V gene encodes CDR1 SEHNR and CDR2 FQNEAQ (reference sequence). The CDR3 totals 15 residues. In DNA form, the CDR3 reads TGTGCCAGCAGCTTATTGTCCGGGGGGAACACTGAAGCTTTCTTT. It translates to CASSLLSGGNTEAFF.

Comment on this clone: Other nucleotide sequences from this sample produce the same CDR3. The gene calls are TRBV6-5 and TRBJ1-5; 9 nucleotides line up with TRBD1. J was trimmed by 4 bases and V by 6 bases; bases with no gene match: 7. The CDR3 length is 15 residues. The germline V gene has CDR1 MNHEY and CDR2 SVGAGI. CDR3: CASSATGGGNQPQHF. DNA of the CDR3: TGTGCCAGCAGCGCCACAGGGGGCGGTAATCAGCCCCAGCATTTT.

This chain connects TRBV27 to TRBJ1-1; 9 nucleotides align to TRBD1. Germline assignment: CDR1 MNHEY and CDR2 SMNVEV (reference sequence). Trimming cost V 3 bases and J 5 bases; bases outside gene matches: 7. The CDR3 is 15 residues long. The CDR3 here is CASSFAPDRGTEAFF. Here the CDR3 DNA reads TGTGCCAGCAGTTTCGCTCCGGACAGGGGAACTGAAGCTTTCTTT.

The CDR3 protein is CASSQGKLAGGSSYNEQFF. CDR3 nucleotide sequence: TGTGCCAGCAGCCAAGGAAAACTAGCGGGGGGAAGCTCCTACAATGAGCAGTTCTTC. The chain recombines TRBV3-1 (or the pseudogene TRBV3-2) with TRBJ2-1, with 12 positions matching TRBD2. The V and J ends lost 1 base and 0 bases, in that order; junction bases with no gene match: 7. Germline V gene sequence: CDR1 LGHDT, CDR2 YNNKEL (reference sequence). The CDR3 runs 19 residues.

In its sample, this clone was seen many times. The chain carries TRBV6-4 and TRBJ2-1, with 14 bases aligning to TRBD2. The CDR3 length is 16 residues. Germline loops: CDR1 MRHNA, CDR2 SNTAGT. Losses at the gene ends were 4 bases for V and 10 bases for J; bases not matched to a gene: 9. The CDR3 region is CASSVQTSGGAGEQFF. CDR3 DNA: TGTGCCAGCAGTGTCCAGACTAGCGGGGGGGCCGGAGAGCAGTTCTTC.

The V call is TRBV5-1, the J call TRBJ1-2; 9 bases map to TRBD1. Per the germline V gene, CDR1 is SGHRS and CDR2 is YFSETQ. The CDR3 runs to 15 residues. The V and J ends lost 4 bases and 4 bases, in that order; junction bases with no gene match: 8. The CDR3 DNA reads TGCGCCAGCAGCATGGGGGACAGGGAGGCCTATGGCTACACCTTC. Protein: CASSMGDREAYGYTF.

The V call is TRBV3-1 (or the pseudogene TRBV3-2), the J call TRBJ1-2, with no clear D. Germline CDR1 is LGHDT and CDR2 is YNNKEL (reference sequence). CDR3 length: 14 residues. Trimming took 3 bases from V and 4 from J, leaving 12 bases between them. CDR3 protein: CASSHTSEGYGYTF. CDR3 coding DNA: TGTGCCAGCAGCCATACAAGCGAGGGCTATGGCTACACCTTC.

The chain joins TRBV24-1 to TRBJ2-2; the match to TRBD2 covers 8 bases. The germline gives CDR1 KGHDR, CDR2 SFDVKD. With V trimmed by 4 bases and J by 1 base, 1 base remained unmatched. This CDR3 has 15 residues. The CDR3 nucleotides read TGTGCCACCAGTGACACTAGCGGGAACACCGGGGAGCTGTTTTTT. This encodes CATSDTSGNTGELFF.

The chain recombines TRBV10-3 with TRBJ1-2, with TRBD1 matching 8 bases. Trimming took 4 bases from V and 8 from J; bases not matched to a gene: 9. The germline V gene has CDR1 ENHRY and CDR2 SYGVKD. This CDR3 comprises 14 residues. The DNA for the CDR3 is TGTGCCATCAGTGGGGGGCAGGGGGCGGAAGGCTACACCTTC. Translating it yields CAISGGQGAEGYTF.

J is TRBJ2-5 and V is TRBV14; 11 nucleotides line up with TRBD1. The CDR3 is 16 residues long. Per the germline V gene, CDR1 is SGHDN and CDR2 is FVKESK. V lost 0 bases, J lost 5 bases, and 5 bases stayed unmatched. The CDR3 is CASSQDWTGGLETQYF. As DNA, the CDR3 is TGTGCCAGCAGCCAAGATTGGACAGGGGGCCTCGAGACCCAGTACTTC. Full variable domain (rest looked up from reference TRBV14 and TRBJ2-5): EAGVTQFPSHSVIEKGQTVTLRCDPISGHDNLYWYRRVMGKEIKFLLHFVKESKQDESGMPNNRFLAERTGGTYSTLKVQPAELEDSGVYFCASSQDWTGGLETQYFGPGTRLLVL.

The chain combines TRBV19 with TRBJ1-1; D is unclear. The CDR3 extends over 17 amino acids. The ends were cut back, 3 bases at V and 0 bases at J, with 17 bases in the middle. Germline V gene sequence: CDR1 LNHDA, CDR2 SQIVND (reference sequence). The CDR3 here is CASSIRSTDRMNTEAFF. CDR3 in DNA: TGTGCCAGTAGTATCAGGTCGACGGATCGCATGAACACTGAAGCTTTCTTT.

The chain links TRBV27 to TRBJ2-1, with a tentative D call TRBD1 (5 bases). This CDR3 comprises 14 residues. CDR1 is MNHEY, CDR2 SMNVEV, per germline (reference sequence). With 0 bases removed from V and 8 bases from J, the gap between germline ends came to 11 bases. CDR3 amino acids: CASSLSDSVYEQFF. The CDR3 bases are TGTGCCAGCAGTTTATCCGACAGTGTCTATGAGCAGTTCTTC.

This clone was picked up a small number of times. The chain has TRBV11-2 and TRBJ1-1; no reliable D call. Germline values: CDR1 SGHAT, CDR2 FQNNGV. The CDR3 totals 16 residues. V was cut by 0 bases and J by 0 bases, with 11 bases left in between. The CDR3 sequence: CASSLDGGFLNTEAFF. Here the CDR3 DNA reads TGTGCCAGCAGCTTAGATGGTGGCTTTTTGAACACTGAAGCTTTCTTT.

The chain couples TRBV11-3 to TRBJ1-1; the D gene is possibly TRBD1 (6 bases). The CDR3 sequence is 13 residues long. V lost 3 bases, J lost 4 bases, and 9 bases lay in between. CDR1 and CDR2 (germline): SGHNT, YENEEA. The DNA for the CDR3 is TGTGCCAGCAGCTTCCAAGGGGGCACTGAAGCTTTCTTT. Translation: CASSFQGGTEAFF. The whole variable domain, remainder taken from reference TRBV11-3 and TRBJ1-1, is EAGVVQSPRYKIIEKKQPVAFWCNPISGHNTLYWYLQNLGQGPELLIRYENEEAVDDSQLPKDRFSAERLKGVDSTLKIQPAELGDSAVYLCASSFQGGTEAFFGQGTRLTVV.

V is TRBV5-8 and J is TRBJ2-1, with 10 bases matching TRBD2. CDR1 and CDR2 from the germline V gene are SGHTS and YDEGEE. CDR3 size: 14 residues. The J segment lost 8 bases and the V segment lost 5 bases, leaving 7 bases of the junction unmatched. CDR3 protein: CASSLSGGVYEQFF. CDR3 DNA: TGTGCCAGCAGTCTAAGCGGGGGGGTATATGAGCAGTTCTTC.

The table lists this clone with a few counts. The chain is built from TRBV5-1 and TRBJ1-3; TRBD1 agrees at 12 bases. Trimming cost V 0 bases and J 3 bases; bases outside gene matches: 7. Germline V lookup: CDR1 SGHRS, CDR2 YFSETQ. This CDR3 region has 18 residues. This chain's CDR3 is CASSLAGTGGSGGNTIYF. The CDR3 DNA is TGCGCCAGCAGCTTGGCGGGGACAGGGGGCTCTGGTGGAAACACCATATATTTT.

The chain has TRBV27 and TRBJ1-1, with TRBD1 as a possible D gene (6 bases). The germline V and J ends were trimmed by 5 bases and 10 bases, with 11 bases remaining between them. Germline CDR1 reads MNHEY; CDR2 reads SMNVEV (reference sequence). The CDR3 has 11 amino acids. CDR3: CASSGQFRAFF. Written as DNA, the CDR3 is TGTGCCAGCAGTGGACAGTTTAGAGCTTTCTTT.

The CDR3 nucleotides are TGTGCCAGTAGTACTGGGACTAGCGGGAGGAAGTCCAATGAGCAGTTCTTC. Protein sequence: CASSTGTSGRKSNEQFF. The chain couples TRBV19 to TRBJ2-1; 15 nucleotides align to TRBD2. The ends lost 4 bases at V and 6 bases at J; junction bases unmatched: 7. The germline V gene has CDR1 LNHDA and CDR2 SQIVND (reference sequence). This CDR3 has 17 amino acids.

The rearrangement links TRBV6-5 to TRBJ2-7, with a possible D match to TRBD1 (6 bases). In germline, CDR1 is MNHEY, CDR2 SVGAGI. V lost 8 bases and J 3 bases, leaving 11 bases between the germline ends. The CDR3 is made up of 12 amino acids. The CDR3 here is CASSDSLYEQYF. CDR3 DNA sequence: TGTGCCAGCTCGGACAGCCTCTACGAGCAGTACTTC.

This clone was observed a few times. This sequence joins TRBV19 and TRBJ2-1, with 14 bases that match TRBD2. With 3 bases clipped from V and 8 bases from J, the junction kept 12 bases outside the gene matches. In germline, CDR1 is LNHDA, CDR2 SQIVND (reference sequence). This CDR3 contains 18 residues. The CDR3 bases are TGTGCCAGTAGTATCGGGACCGGGACTAGCGGGAGAAGGGATGAGCAGTTCTTC. Encoded protein: CASSIGTGTSGRRDEQFF.

This clone showed up just once. In DNA, the CDR3 is TGCGCCAGCAGCTCGTTAACAACTAATGAAAAACTGTTTTTT. Protein sequence: CASSSLTTNEKLFF. V is TRBV5-1 and J is TRBJ1-4; no clear D. The V gene lost 3 bases and the J gene lost 0 bases, with 6 bases spanning the gap. Germline CDR1 and CDR2: SGHRS and YFSETQ. This CDR3 region has 14 residues.

The chain joins TRBV19 to TRBJ2-5; perhaps TRBD1 as D (6 bases). V was pared by 3 bases and J by 0 bases, with 11 bases between. Germline CDR1 and CDR2: LNHDA and SQIVND (reference sequence). CDR3 length equals 15 residues. For the CDR3, the DNA is TGTGCCAGTAGTATTTCAGGGGTTTACCAAGAGACCCAGTACTTC. Residues: CASSISGVYQETQYF.

This clone has a handful of counts. The chain recombines TRBV18 with TRBJ1-6, with D unresolved. V lost 4 bases to trimming and J lost 10 bases, with 17 bases between them. Germline V gene data show CDR1 as KGHSH and CDR2 as LQKENI. This CDR3 has 15 residues. This CDR3 is CASSRPGDVLSPLHF. The CDR3 DNA reads as TGTGCCAGCTCACGGCCAGGCGATGTTTTGTCACCCCTCCACTTT.

This chain uses TRBV5-1 with TRBJ1-1, with D unresolved. This CDR3 has 14 amino acids. Germline assignment: CDR1 SGHRS and CDR2 YFSETQ. Between the trimmed V and J ends, which lost 0 bases and 0 bases, there was a span of 6 bases. The CDR3 is CASSLEHMNTEAFF. The CDR3, as DNA: TGCGCCAGCAGCTTGGAACACATGAACACTGAAGCTTTCTTT.